A selection of T cell receptor beta chains follows, all from one sample in a study of blood T cell repertoires in COVID-19. TCRdb keeps only in-frame clones here, not all; method: immunoSEQ multiplex PCR. The repertoire holds fewer than 140,000 clones, with 84% as singletons. Sequencing used peripheral blood. The receptors were gathered from an older woman with acute or convalescent COVID-19. The CDR3 runs from the conserved cysteine through the conserved F or W. Fields, in order: V gene, J gene, CDR3 protein.

>TRBV19|TRBJ2-3
CASKGVRSEAETQYF
>TRBV6-5|TRBJ1-1
CASSNRVNTEAFF
>TRBV7-9|TRBJ1-1
CASSSGALSGDTEAFF
>TRBV5-1|TRBJ1-2
CASSLAGRGYGYTF
>TRBV5-6|TRBJ2-2
CASSLVWSSNTGELFF
>TRBV28|TRBJ1-2
CASSLFRSTYNYGYTF
>TRBV6-2/TRBV6-3|TRBJ2-7
CASSWGLDGYEQYF
>TRBV7-2|TRBJ2-7
CASRTSGDIYEQYF
>TRBV4-2|TRBJ1-2
CASSRDRDTHYYGYTF
>TRBV3-1/TRBV3-2|TRBJ2-3
CASSQVAGSTDTQYF
>TRBV6-5|TRBJ2-6
CASSYEGSSGANVLTF
>TRBV18|TRBJ1-1
CASSPGQGTEAFF
>TRBV5-1|TRBJ2-7
CASSPRDLGSYEQYF
>TRBV29-1|TRBJ1-1
CSAPTGTANTEAFF
>TRBV11-2|TRBJ1-2
CASSLDYGGYTF
>TRBV14|TRBJ1-2
CASSQDLNSYGYTF
>TRBV25-1|TRBJ2-2
CASSEAGSGKTAGELFF